The clone carrying this T cell receptor (beta chain) was observed many times. Authors' processing steps: It was from CDR3 differences across clinicopathological groups that a distant-metastasis classifier for papillary thyroid cancer was built. TCRdb re-called clones via MiXCR from the PCR reads. These V and J calls are TCRdb output, not the study's own analysis. The sample has over 25,000 clones; over 15% are singletons. Germline V gives CDR1 MNHNS, CDR2 SASEGT. The J segment lost 5 bases and the V segment lost 7 bases, leaving 12 bases of the junction unmatched. The CDR3 consists of 15 residues. Thyroid surgery had not been preceded by any treatment in any patient. The data stem from a study of metastatic and nonmetastatic thyroid tumors.

The TCR originated in a female donor with papillary thyroid cancer or a benign thyroid nodule (not recorded which). Some clones in this sample may be carry-over from other donors' samples. The J gene is TRBJ2-5, the V gene TRBV6-1; 8 bases are a match to TRBD2. The specimen sequenced was blood. The CDR3 DNA reads TGTGCCAGCACCCTAACCGGGGGGGAGGGTGAGACCCAGTACTTC. This sequence encodes CASTLTGGEGETQYF.